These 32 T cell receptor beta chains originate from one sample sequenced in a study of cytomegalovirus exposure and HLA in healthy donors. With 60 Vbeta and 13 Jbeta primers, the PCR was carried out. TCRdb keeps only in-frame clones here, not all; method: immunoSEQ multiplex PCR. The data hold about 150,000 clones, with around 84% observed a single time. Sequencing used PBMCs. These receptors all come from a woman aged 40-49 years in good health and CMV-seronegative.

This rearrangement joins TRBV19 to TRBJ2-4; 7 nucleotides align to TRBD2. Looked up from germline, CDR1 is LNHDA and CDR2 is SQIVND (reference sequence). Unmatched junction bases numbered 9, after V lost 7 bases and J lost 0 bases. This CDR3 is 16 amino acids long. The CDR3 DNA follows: TGTGCCAGTACCGATGTGGGGGGGTTAGCCAAAAACATTCAGTACTTC. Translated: CASTDVGGLAKNIQYF.

Written as DNA, the CDR3 is TGTGCCAGCAGTGCTAGAGGGGGCCAAGAGACCCAGTACTTC. Translating gives CASSARGGQETQYF. The rearrangement links TRBV2 to TRBJ2-5; D may be TRBD1 (6 bases). Trimming removed 4 bases at V and 1 base at J, with 10 bases between. Germline values: CDR1 SNHLY, CDR2 FYNNEI. This CDR3 is built from 14 residues.

This CDR3 reads CASSPRALDRGASPLHF. CDR3 sequence (DNA): TGCGCCAGCAGCCCCCGCGCCCTCGACAGGGGAGCTTCACCCCTCCACTTT. The chain recombines TRBV4-1 with TRBJ1-6; 8 bases align to TRBD1. V lost 4 bases and J lost 9; bases outside the gene matches: 14. Germline CDR1 reads MGHRA; CDR2 reads YSYEKL. The CDR3 is 17 amino acids.

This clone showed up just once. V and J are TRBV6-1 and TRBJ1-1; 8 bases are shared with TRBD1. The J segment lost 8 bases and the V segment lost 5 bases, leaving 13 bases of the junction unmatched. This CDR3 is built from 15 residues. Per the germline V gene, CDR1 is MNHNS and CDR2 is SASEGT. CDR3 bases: TGTGCCAGCAGTCTTCAGGGGGCGGCCCGGGGAGAAGCTTTCTTT. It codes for CASSLQGAARGEAFF.

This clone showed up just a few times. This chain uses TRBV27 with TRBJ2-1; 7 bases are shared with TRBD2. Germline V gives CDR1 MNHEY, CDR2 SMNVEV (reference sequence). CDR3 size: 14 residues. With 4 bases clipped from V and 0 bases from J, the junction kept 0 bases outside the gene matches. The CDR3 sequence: CASSWGGSYNEQFF. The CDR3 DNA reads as TGTGCCAGCAGTTGGGGGGGCTCCTACAATGAGCAGTTCTTC.

CDR3 coding DNA: TGTGCCAGCAGTTATGGGTCAGGGTCTTTTAACGAGCAGTACTTC. Its protein product is CASSYGSGSFNEQYF. This chain uses TRBV6-5 with TRBJ2-7; weak D call: TRBD1 (5 bases). Trimming pared 3 bases from V and 5 bases from J, leaving 17 bases between. The CDR3 is 15 amino acids. From germline, CDR1 is MNHEY and CDR2 SVGAGI.

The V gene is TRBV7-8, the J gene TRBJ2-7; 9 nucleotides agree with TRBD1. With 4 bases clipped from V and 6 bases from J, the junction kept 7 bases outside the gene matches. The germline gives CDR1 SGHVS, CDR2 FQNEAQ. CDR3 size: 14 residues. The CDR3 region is CASSSGQGSGEQYF. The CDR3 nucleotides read TGTGCCAGCAGCTCGGGACAGGGATCGGGCGAGCAGTACTTC.

Written as DNA, the CDR3 is TGTGCCAGCAGTTCCCTTCAGGGGGGAAGGTTCGAGCAGTACTTC. Translating it yields CASSSLQGGRFEQYF. The chain joins TRBV27 to TRBJ2-7; possible D gene TRBD1, 7 bases. Germline V gene data show CDR1 as MNHEY and CDR2 as SMNVEV (reference sequence). CDR3 length equals 15 residues. With 4 bases removed from V and 6 bases from J, the gap between germline ends came to 19 bases.

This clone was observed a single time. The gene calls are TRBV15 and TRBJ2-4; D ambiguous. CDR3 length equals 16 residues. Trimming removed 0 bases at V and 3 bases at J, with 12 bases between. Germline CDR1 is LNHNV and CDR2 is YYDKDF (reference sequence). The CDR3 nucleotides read TGTGCCACCAGCAGAGAAACCCGACGGGTCAAAAACATTCAGTACTTC. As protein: CATSRETRRVKNIQYF.

This CDR3 reads CASSIAVGNTIYF. The CDR3 nucleotides read TGCGCCAGCAGCATTGCGGTGGGTAACACCATATATTTT. The gene calls are TRBV5-1 and TRBJ1-3; no reliable D call. CDR1 and CDR2 (germline): SGHRS, YFSETQ. CDR3 length: 13 amino acids. The V gene lost 4 bases and the J gene lost 7 bases, with 12 bases spanning the gap.

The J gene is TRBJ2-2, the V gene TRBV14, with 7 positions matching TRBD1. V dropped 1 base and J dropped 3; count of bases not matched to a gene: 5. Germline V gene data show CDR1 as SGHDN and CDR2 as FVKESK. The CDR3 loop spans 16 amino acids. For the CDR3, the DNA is TGTGCCAGCAGCCAAGTTTACAGGGGAGACACCGGGGAGCTGTTTTTT. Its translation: CASSQVYRGDTGELFF.

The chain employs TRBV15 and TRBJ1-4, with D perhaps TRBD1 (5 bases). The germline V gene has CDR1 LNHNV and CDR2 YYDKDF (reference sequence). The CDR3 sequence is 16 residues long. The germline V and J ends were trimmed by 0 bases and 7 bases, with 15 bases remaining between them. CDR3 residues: CATSRDSGGSGEKLFF. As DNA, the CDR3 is TGTGCCACCAGCAGAGATTCGGGGGGAAGTGGTGAAAAACTGTTTTTT.

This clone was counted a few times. The CDR3 reads CASSIGAKNIQYF. CDR3 bases: TGTGCCAGCAGTATCGGAGCCAAAAACATTCAGTACTTC. The rearrangement uses TRBV9 and TRBJ2-4, with D unclear. Looked up from germline, CDR1 is SGDLS and CDR2 is YYNGEE. Trimming stripped 5 bases from V and 0 bases from J, with 6 bases between. The CDR3 totals 13 residues.

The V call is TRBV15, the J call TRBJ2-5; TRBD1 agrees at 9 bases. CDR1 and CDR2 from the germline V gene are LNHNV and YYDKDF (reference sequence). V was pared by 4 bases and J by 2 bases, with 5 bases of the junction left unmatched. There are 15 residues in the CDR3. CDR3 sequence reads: CATSNPGTGQETQYF. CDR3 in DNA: TGTGCCACCAGCAATCCCGGGACAGGGCAAGAGACCCAGTACTTC.

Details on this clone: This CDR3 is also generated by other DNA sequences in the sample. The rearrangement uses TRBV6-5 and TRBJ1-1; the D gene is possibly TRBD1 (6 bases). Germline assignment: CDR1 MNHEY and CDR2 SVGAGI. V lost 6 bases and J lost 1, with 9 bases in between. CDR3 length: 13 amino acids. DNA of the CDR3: TGTGCCAGCAGACTACAGGGGAACACTGAAGCTTTCTTT. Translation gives CASRLQGNTEAFF.

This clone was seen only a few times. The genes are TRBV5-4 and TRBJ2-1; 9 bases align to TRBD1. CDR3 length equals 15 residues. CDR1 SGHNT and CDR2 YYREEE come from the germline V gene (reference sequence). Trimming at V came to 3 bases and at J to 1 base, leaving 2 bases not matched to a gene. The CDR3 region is CASSSGQGSYNEQFF. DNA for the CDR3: TGTGCCAGCAGCTCCGGACAGGGGTCCTACAATGAGCAGTTCTTC. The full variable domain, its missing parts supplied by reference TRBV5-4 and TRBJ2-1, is ETGVTQSPTHLIKTRGQQVTLRCSSQSGHNTVSWYQQALGQGPQFIFQYYREEENGRGNFPPRFSGLQFPNYSSELNVNALELDDSALYLCASSSGQGSYNEQFFGPGTRLTVL.

CDR3 protein: CASSHGLAGSYEQYF. The CDR3 DNA is TGCGCCAGCAGCCATGGACTAGCCGGCTCCTACGAGCAGTACTTC. This chain uses TRBV4-1 with TRBJ2-7; 8 bases are shared with TRBD2. The ends lost 3 bases at V and 0 bases at J; junction bases unmatched: 4. Germline V lookup: CDR1 MGHRA, CDR2 YSYEKL. This CDR3 is built from 15 residues.

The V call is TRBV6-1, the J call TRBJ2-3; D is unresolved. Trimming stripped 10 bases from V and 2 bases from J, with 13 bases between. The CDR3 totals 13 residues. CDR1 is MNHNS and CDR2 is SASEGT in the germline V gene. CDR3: CATKRLFTDTQYF. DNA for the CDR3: TGTGCCACAAAGAGGCTTTTCACAGATACGCAGTATTTT.

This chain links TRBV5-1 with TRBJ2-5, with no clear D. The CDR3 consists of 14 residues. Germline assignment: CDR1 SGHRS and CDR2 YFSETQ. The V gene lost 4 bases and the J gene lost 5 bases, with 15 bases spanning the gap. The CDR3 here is CASSLRRLGETQYF. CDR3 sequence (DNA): TGCGCCAGCAGCCTTCGAAGGTTGGGCGAGACCCAGTACTTC. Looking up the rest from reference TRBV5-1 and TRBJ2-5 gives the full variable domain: KAGVTQTPRYLIKTRGQQVTLSCSPISGHRSVSWYQQTPGQGLQFLFEYFSETQRNKGNFPGRFSGRQFSNSRSEMNVSTLELGDSALYLCASSLRRLGETQYFGPGTRLLVL.

CDR3: CASSYRGMNTEAFF. CDR3 nucleotides: TGTGCCAGCAGTTACAGGGGAATGAACACTGAAGCTTTCTTT. V is TRBV6-5 and J is TRBJ1-1; possible D gene TRBD1, 5 bases. Germline V gene sequence: CDR1 MNHEY, CDR2 SVGAGI. The CDR3 contains 14 residues. Between the trimmed V and J ends, which lost 2 bases and 0 bases, there was a span of 7 bases.

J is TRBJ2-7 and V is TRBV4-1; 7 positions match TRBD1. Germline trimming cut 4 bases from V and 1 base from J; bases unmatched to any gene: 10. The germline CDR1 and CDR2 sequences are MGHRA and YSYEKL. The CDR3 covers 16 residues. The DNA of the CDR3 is TGCGCCAGCAGCCGCCAAACAGGGGAGAGATCCTACGAGCAGTACTTC. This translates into CASSRQTGERSYEQYF.

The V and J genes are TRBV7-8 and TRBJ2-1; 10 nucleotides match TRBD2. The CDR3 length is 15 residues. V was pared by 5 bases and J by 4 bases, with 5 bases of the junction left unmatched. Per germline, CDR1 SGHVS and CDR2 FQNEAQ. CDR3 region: CASSPVAGGYNEQFF. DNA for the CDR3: TGTGCCAGCAGCCCTGTAGCGGGGGGATACAATGAGCAGTTCTTC.

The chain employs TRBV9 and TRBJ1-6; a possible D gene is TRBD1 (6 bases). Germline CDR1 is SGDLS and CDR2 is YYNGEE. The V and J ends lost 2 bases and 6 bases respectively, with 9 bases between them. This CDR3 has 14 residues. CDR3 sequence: CASSVDRRNSPLHF. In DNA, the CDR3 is TGTGCCAGCAGCGTCGACAGGCGTAATTCACCCCTCCACTTT.

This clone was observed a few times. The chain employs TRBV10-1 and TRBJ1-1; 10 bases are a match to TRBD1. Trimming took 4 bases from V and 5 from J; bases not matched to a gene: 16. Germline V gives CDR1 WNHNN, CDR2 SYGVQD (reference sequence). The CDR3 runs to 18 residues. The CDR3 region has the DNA TGCGCCAGCAGTGGGGGGACAGGGGACGTACCCTTGAGGACTGAAGCTTTCTTT. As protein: CASSGGTGDVPLRTEAFF.

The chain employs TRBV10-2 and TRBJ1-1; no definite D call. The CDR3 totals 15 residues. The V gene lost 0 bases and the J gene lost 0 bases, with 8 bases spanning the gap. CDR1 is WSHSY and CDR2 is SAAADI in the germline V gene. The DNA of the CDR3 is TGCGCCAGCAGTGAGTCGATAGCCATGAACACTGAAGCTTTCTTT. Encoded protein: CASSESIAMNTEAFF.

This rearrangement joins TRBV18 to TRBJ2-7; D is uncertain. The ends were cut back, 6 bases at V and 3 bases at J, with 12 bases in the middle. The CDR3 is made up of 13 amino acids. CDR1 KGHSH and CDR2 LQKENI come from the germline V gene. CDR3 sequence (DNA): TGTGCCAGCTCCCCAGCCATGAGCTACGAGCAGTACTTC. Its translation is CASSPAMSYEQYF.

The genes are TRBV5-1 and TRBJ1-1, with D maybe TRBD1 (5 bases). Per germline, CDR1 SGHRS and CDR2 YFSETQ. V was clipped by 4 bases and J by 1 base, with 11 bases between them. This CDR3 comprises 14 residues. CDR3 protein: CASSHIGANTEAFF. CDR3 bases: TGCGCCAGCAGCCACATAGGGGCGAACACTGAAGCTTTCTTT.

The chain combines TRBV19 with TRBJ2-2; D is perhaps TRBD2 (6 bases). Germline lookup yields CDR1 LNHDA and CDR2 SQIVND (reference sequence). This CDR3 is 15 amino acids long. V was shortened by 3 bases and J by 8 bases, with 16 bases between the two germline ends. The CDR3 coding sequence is TGTGCCAGTAGTATTCCTTCGGGGGTATCAGGGGAGCTGTTTTTT. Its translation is CASSIPSGVSGELFF.

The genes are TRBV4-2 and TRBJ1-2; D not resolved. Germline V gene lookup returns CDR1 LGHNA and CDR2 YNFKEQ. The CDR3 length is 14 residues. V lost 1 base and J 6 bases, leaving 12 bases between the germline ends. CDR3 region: CASSQATREDGYTF. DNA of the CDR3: TGTGCCAGCAGCCAAGCCACGCGGGAGGATGGCTACACCTTC.

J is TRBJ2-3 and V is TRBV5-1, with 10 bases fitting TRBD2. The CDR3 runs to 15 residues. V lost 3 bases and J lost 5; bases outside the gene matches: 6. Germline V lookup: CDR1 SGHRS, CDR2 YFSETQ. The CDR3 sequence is CASSWTSGSQDTQYF. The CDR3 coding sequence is TGCGCCAGCAGCTGGACTAGCGGCTCACAAGATACGCAGTATTTT.

The CDR3 region is CASSIRDSTNEQFF. In nucleotides, the CDR3 is TGTGCCAGCAGCATCCGGGACTCCACCAATGAGCAGTTCTTC. This chain links TRBV5-4 with TRBJ2-1; perhaps TRBD2 as D (6 bases). The CDR3 spans 14 residues. Germline lookup yields CDR1 SGHNT and CDR2 YYREEE (reference sequence). Trimming took off 4 bases at V and 6 bases at J, with 14 bases between the two ends. The full variable domain, in which reference TRBV5-4 and TRBJ2-1 provide the parts outside the CDR3, is ETGVTQSPTHLIKTRGQQVTLRCSSQSGHNTVSWYQQALGQGPQFIFQYYREEENGRGNFPPRFSGLQFPNYSSELNVNALELDDSALYLCASSIRDSTNEQFFGPGTRLTVL.

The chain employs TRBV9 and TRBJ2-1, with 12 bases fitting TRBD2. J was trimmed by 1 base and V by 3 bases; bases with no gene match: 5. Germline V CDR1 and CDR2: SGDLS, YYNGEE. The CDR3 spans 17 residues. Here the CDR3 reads CASSGTSGISSYNEQFF. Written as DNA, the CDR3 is TGTGCCAGCAGCGGGACTAGCGGGATCTCTTCCTACAATGAGCAGTTCTTC.